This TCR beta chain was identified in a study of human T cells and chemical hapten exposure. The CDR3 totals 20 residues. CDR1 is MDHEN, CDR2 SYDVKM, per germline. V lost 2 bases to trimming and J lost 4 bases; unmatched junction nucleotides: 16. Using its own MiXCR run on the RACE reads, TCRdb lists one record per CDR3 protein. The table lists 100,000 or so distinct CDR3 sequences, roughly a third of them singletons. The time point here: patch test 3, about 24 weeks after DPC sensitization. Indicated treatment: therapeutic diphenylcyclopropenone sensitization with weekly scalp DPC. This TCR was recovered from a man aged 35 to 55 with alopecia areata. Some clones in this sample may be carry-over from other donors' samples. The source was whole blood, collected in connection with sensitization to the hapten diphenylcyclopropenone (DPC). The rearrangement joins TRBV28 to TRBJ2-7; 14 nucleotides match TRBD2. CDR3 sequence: CASSLRSIGTSGSKGYEQYV. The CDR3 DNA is TGTGCCAGCAGTTTACGCTCAATCGGGACTAGCGGGAGTAAGGGGTACGAGCAGTACGTC.